These 19 T cell receptor beta chains share one sample of origin, sequenced in a study of low-dose radiotherapy and immunotherapy resistance in tumors (dated by TCRdb to 2021 to 2024). For sequencing, an Illumina HiSeq 2500 was employed. First-strand cDNA was synthesized with Superscript III and a set of TRAV- and TRBV-specific primers, covering both TCRalpha and TCRbeta chains. TCRs were amplified for about 22 PCR cycles with Phusion, using a constant-region primer paired with the adapter attached to the V primers. The raw public reads went through TCRdb reprocessing: fastp at Q25, MiXCR clone calling, in-frame beta chains kept. Rows are combined by CDR3 protein, so each entry shows the most common genes and DNA. Counted in this sample were 59,000 or so distinct CDR3 sequences; more than 20% of them appeared once. Of the sample, under 7% is held by the ten largest clones. The time point label corresponds to: before trial treatment.

The input for sequencing was PBMCs, taken before treatment. Every receptor here comes from a male donor with rectosigmoid adenocarcinoma.

This rearrangement joins TRBV6-6 to TRBJ2-7, with 8 bases fitting TRBD1. Germline CDR1 reads MNHNY; CDR2 reads SVGAGI (reference sequence). The V gene end was trimmed by 6 bases and the J gene end by 2 bases; junction bases not matched to a gene: 9. The CDR3 is 15 amino acids. The CDR3 DNA reads as TGTGCCAGCAGCCATGGACAGGGTGTCACCTACGAGCAGTACTTC. Residues: CASSHGQGVTYEQYF.

This clonotype was observed many times. J is TRBJ1-1 and V is TRBV7-9, with D uncertain. The V and J ends lost 6 bases and 7 bases respectively, with 12 bases between them. Looked up from germline, CDR1 is SEHNR and CDR2 is FQNEAQ (reference sequence). CDR3 length equals 12 residues. The CDR3 here is CASRELWGEAFF. The CDR3 DNA reads as TGTGCCAGCAGGGAGTTGTGGGGTGAAGCTTTCTTT.

Turning to this clonotype: This is likely an artifact of a read error, given a far larger clone one base away. The rearrangement joins TRBV6-2 or TRBV6-3 to TRBJ1-2; a weak D match, TRBD1 (5 bases). Germline CDR1 MNHEY, CDR2 SVGEGT. V lost 8 bases and J 8 bases, leaving 18 bases between the germline ends. The CDR3 spans 13 residues. The CDR3 region is CASSADRQSGYTF. In DNA form, the CDR3 reads TGTGCCAGCTCAGCGGACCGACAGTCGGGCTACACCTTC.

This clonotype has at least ten counts. J is TRBJ1-6 and V is TRBV14; no clear D gene. V was pared by 2 bases and J by 11 bases, with 13 bases between. Per the germline V gene, CDR1 is SGHDN and CDR2 is FVKESK. The CDR3 runs 14 residues. The CDR3 sequence: CASSQPDAAAPLHF. CDR3 nucleotide sequence: TGTGCCAGCAGCCAACCGGACGCGGCCGCACCCCTCCACTTT.

This clonotype was recorded at least ten times. The genes are TRBV7-2 and TRBJ2-1; 13 positions agree with TRBD2. Germline V gene sequence: CDR1 SGHTA, CDR2 FQGNSA. V lost 5 bases, J lost 9 bases, and 13 bases stayed unmatched. This CDR3 region has 17 residues. CDR3 protein: CASSRAVLAGGPREQFF. CDR3 coding DNA: TGTGCCAGCAGCCGAGCCGTACTAGCGGGGGGGCCCCGTGAGCAGTTCTTC.

This clonotype was detected many times. The chain employs TRBV7-2 and TRBJ2-3; 9 positions agree with TRBD2. V shed 5 bases, J shed 2 bases, and the junction held 11 bases outside the gene matches. The germline gives CDR1 SGHTA, CDR2 FQGNSA. This CDR3 has 17 amino acids. The CDR3 protein is CASSPRASGALTDTQYF. In nucleotides, the CDR3 is TGTGCCAGCAGCCCTAGGGCTAGCGGGGCGCTCACAGATACGCAGTATTTT.

This clonotype was found once. This rearrangement joins TRBV11-3 to TRBJ2-1, with TRBD2 identical over 7 bases. CDR1 and CDR2 from the germline V gene are SGHNT and YENEEA. The J segment lost 3 bases and the V segment lost 5 bases, leaving 7 bases of the junction unmatched. The CDR3 consists of 15 residues. CDR3 in DNA: TGTGCCAGCAGCCAAGATCGCGGGGGCTACAATGAGCAGTTCTTC. It translates to CASSQDRGGYNEQFF.

This clonotype was seen repeatedly, ten times or more. The gene calls are TRBV5-5 and TRBJ2-3; TRBD1 matches at 7 bases. Germline CDR1 SGHKS, CDR2 YYEKEE (reference sequence). The CDR3 runs to 13 residues. J lost 3 bases, V lost 4 bases, and 2 bases had no gene match. Here the CDR3 reads CASSLGQTDTQYF. The CDR3 DNA reads TGTGCCAGCAGCCTGGGACAGACAGATACGCAGTATTTT.

The chain employs TRBV29-1 and TRBJ2-3; D not resolved. Trimming took 2 bases from V and 9 from J, leaving 12 bases between them. Germline values: CDR1 SQVTM, CDR2 ANQGSEA. The CDR3 length is 12 residues. In DNA, the CDR3 is TGCAGCGTTGAACGTGGGCCCCGGACGCAGTATTTT. It encodes CSVERGPRTQYF.

This clonotype has ten or more counts. This sequence joins TRBV12-3 or TRBV12-4 and TRBJ2-3; no reliable D call. The CDR3 is 11 residues long. V was cut by 6 bases and J by 9 bases, with 10 bases left in between. The CDR3 sequence: CASRGTKTQYF. In DNA form, the CDR3 reads TGTGCCAGCAGGGGAACCAAGACGCAGTATTTT.

This clonotype was seen repeatedly, ten times or more. This chain connects TRBV28 to TRBJ2-7; 10 bases are shared with TRBD2. Per the germline V gene, CDR1 is MDHEN and CDR2 is SYDVKM. The CDR3 is made up of 15 amino acids. V was pared by 3 bases and J by 1 base, with 3 bases of the junction left unmatched. The CDR3 DNA is TGTGCCAGCAGTTTCTGGACTAGCGGATCCTACGAGCAGTACTTC. This codes for CASSFWTSGSYEQYF.

Comments on this clonotype: A far larger clone is off by one base, so a read error is likely. The rearrangement links TRBV6-5 to TRBJ2-2, with TRBD2 matching 14 bases. The CDR3 runs 16 residues. CDR1 and CDR2 from the germline V gene are MNHEY and SVGAGI. In nucleotides, the CDR3 is TGTACCAGCAGCCCAGGGACTAGCGGGAGCACCGGGGAGCTGTTTTTT. This gives the protein CTSSPGTSGSTGELFF.

At least ten counts were recorded for this clonotype. This sequence joins TRBV20-1 and TRBJ2-1; 9 bases are a match to TRBD2. The CDR3 totals 15 residues. The germline V gene has CDR1 DFQATT and CDR2 SNEGSKA (reference sequence). CDR3 sequence reads: CSFPGVLAGSNEQFF. CDR3 nucleotides: TGCAGCTTCCCGGGGGTGCTAGCGGGATCCAATGAGCAGTTCTTC.

This clonotype was counted many times. The chain recombines TRBV19 with TRBJ2-1, with D perhaps matching TRBD2 (6 bases). The V end was cut by 7 bases, the J end by 8 bases, with 18 bases between. There are 14 residues in the CDR3. Germline V gene lookup returns CDR1 LNHDA and CDR2 SQIVND (reference sequence). For the CDR3, the DNA is TGTGCCAGTACCAAGTCGACTAGATCGGATGAGCAGTTCTTC. It is translated as CASTKSTRSDEQFF.

This clonotype was counted ten times or more. The chain uses TRBV7-9 and TRBJ1-1; D unresolved. Germline assignment: CDR1 SEHNR and CDR2 FQNEAQ (reference sequence). CDR3 length: 13 amino acids. Trimming pared 2 bases from V and 7 bases from J, leaving 11 bases between. CDR3 DNA: TGTGCCAGCAGCTTAAACGTCGATAATGAAGCTTTCTTT. Translated, it gives CASSLNVDNEAFF.

Concerning this clonotype: This likely reflects a read error, since a far larger clone is one base away. This chain connects TRBV6-2 or TRBV6-3 to TRBJ1-5; D is undetermined. Trimming removed 4 bases at V and 4 bases at J, with 17 bases between. The V gene's germline CDR1 is MNHEY and CDR2 SVGEGT. CDR3 length: 16 amino acids. In nucleotides, the CDR3 is TGTGCCAGCAGTTTCGCCGGGCGCTCTTCGAATCAGCCCCAGCATTTT. Its translation: CASSFAGRSSNQPQHF.

This clonotype occurred many times. The chain links TRBV7-2 to TRBJ2-7, with TRBD2 identical over 10 bases. The CDR3 has 14 amino acids. The trim removed 5 bases at V and 6 bases at J, leaving 7 bases unmatched. Germline CDR1 reads SGHTA; CDR2 reads FQGNSA. The CDR3 loop is CASSRLSGRIEQYF. The CDR3 nucleotides read TGTGCCAGCAGCCGACTTAGCGGGAGGATCGAGCAGTACTTC.

This clonotype was counted a few times. Since a far larger clone is one base different, this is likely a read error. The V call is TRBV6-1, the J call TRBJ2-1; 8 bases are a match to TRBD1. The CDR3 contains 13 residues. The V segment lost 5 bases and the J segment 8 bases; nucleotides outside the gene matches: 5. Germline loops: CDR1 MNHNS, CDR2 SASEGT. In DNA, the CDR3 is TGTGCCAGCAGTTACTCGACAGGGGATGAGCAGTTCTTC. This gives the protein CASSYSTGDEQFF.

Concerning this clonotype: A much larger clone is a single base away; this may be a read error. This sequence joins TRBV5-6 and TRBJ2-7; D gene ambiguous. This CDR3 is built from 12 residues. Looked up from germline, CDR1 is SGHDT and CDR2 is YYEEEE. V lost 4 bases, J lost 9 bases, and 14 bases lay in between. DNA for the CDR3: TGTGCCAGCAGCCTCTGGGGTAACGGGCAGTACTTC. Translated, it gives CASSLWGNGQYF. Variable domain in full (rest from reference TRBV5-6 and TRBJ2-7): DAGVTQSPTHLIKTRGQQVTLRCSPKSGHDTVSWYQQALGQGPQFIFQYYEEEERQRGNFPDRFSGHQFPNYSSELNVNALLLGDSALYLCASSLWGNGQYFGPGTRLTVT.